The rows below give T cell receptor beta chains drawn from one sample of a study of radiation and T cells in renal cell carcinoma. The data were produced by immunoSEQ multiplex PCR, yet TCRdb's version contains in-frame clones alone and is incomplete. The sample yields roughly 100,000 clones, more than 65% seen once. This material consisted of blood, taken from a patient whose treatment included radiotherapy and nephrectomy. These receptors were obtained from a man aged 55 to 70 with renal cell carcinoma. CDR3s include the opening cysteine and the closing phenylalanine or tryptophan. Fields, in order: D gene, V gene, J gene, clone size, CDR3 DNA, CDR3 protein. The D gene is left open where the match is weak. A row's size may be missing; if present it is once, few, many or a size class.

D gene: .; V gene: TRBV6-6; J gene: TRBJ1-2; clone size: .; CDR3 DNA: TGTGCCAGCAGTTACTCGAACGGGAGGGATGGCTACACCTTC; CDR3 protein: CASSYSNGRDGYTF
D gene: TRBD2; V gene: TRBV11-3; J gene: TRBJ2-3; clone size: .; CDR3 DNA: TGTGCCAGCTGGAGCGGGAGGGCCTGGGATACGCAGTATTTT; CDR3 protein: CASWSGRAWDTQYF
D gene: .; V gene: TRBV2; J gene: TRBJ2-3; clone size: few; CDR3 DNA: TGTGCCAGCACGATGGGGGATACGCAGTATTTT; CDR3 protein: CASTMGDTQYF
D gene: .; V gene: TRBV29-1; J gene: TRBJ1-2; clone size: .; CDR3 DNA: TGCAGCGTCGGGGTGGACAATTTCGGTGGCTACACCTTC; CDR3 protein: CSVGVDNFGGYTF
D gene: TRBD1; V gene: TRBV28; J gene: TRBJ1-2; clone size: .; CDR3 DNA: TGTGCCACCTTCGACAGGGCCGACTATGGCTACACCTTC; CDR3 protein: CATFDRADYGYTF
D gene: .; V gene: TRBV9; J gene: TRBJ1-2; clone size: .; CDR3 DNA: TGTGCCAGCAGCGCAAGACCGGAGTTGGCGGGCTACACCTTC; CDR3 protein: CASSARPELAGYTF
D gene: TRBD2; V gene: TRBV7-9; J gene: TRBJ2-1; clone size: .; CDR3 DNA: TGTGCCAGCAGCTTAGCGTCACTAGCGAAGGAGCAGTTCTTC; CDR3 protein: CASSLASLAKEQFF
D gene: .; V gene: TRBV6-1; J gene: TRBJ2-7; clone size: .; CDR3 DNA: TGTGCCAGCAGTCGAAATACAGAGGTACCCTACGAGCAGTACTTC; CDR3 protein: CASSRNTEVPYEQYF
D gene: .; V gene: TRBV5-4; J gene: TRBJ2-2; clone size: .; CDR3 DNA: TGTGCCAGCAGCTTGTCAAGATTTCGTGGGGTGAACACCGGGGAGCTGTTTTTT; CDR3 protein: CASSLSRFRGVNTGELFF
D gene: .; V gene: TRBV4-1; J gene: TRBJ2-1; clone size: .; CDR3 DNA: TGCGCCAGCAGCCCTAGACAGTCATCTCTCCCGAATGAGCAGTTCTTC; CDR3 protein: CASSPRQSSLPNEQFF
D gene: .; V gene: TRBV10-3; J gene: TRBJ2-3; clone size: .; CDR3 DNA: TGTGCCATCAGTGAGTCTATCGGGGGAGCAGATACGCAGTATTTT; CDR3 protein: CAISESIGGADTQYF
D gene: TRBD2; V gene: TRBV9; J gene: TRBJ2-7; clone size: .; CDR3 DNA: TGTGCCAGCAGCGTACAAGCGGGAGACTACGAGCAGTACTTC; CDR3 protein: CASSVQAGDYEQYF
D gene: .; V gene: TRBV28; J gene: TRBJ1-4; clone size: .; CDR3 DNA: TGTGCCAGCAGCCTAAACCAACCGCCACGACTGTTTTTT; CDR3 protein: CASSLNQPPRLFF
D gene: .; V gene: TRBV12-1; J gene: TRBJ2-7; clone size: .; CDR3 DNA: .; CDR3 protein: CASSFAFGTTSYEQYF
D gene: .; V gene: TRBV9; J gene: TRBJ2-4; clone size: .; CDR3 DNA: TGTGCCAGCAGCGTAACCCCGGGGGAAATTCAGTACTTC; CDR3 protein: CASSVTPGEIQYF
D gene: .; V gene: TRBV4-1; J gene: TRBJ2-3; clone size: .; CDR3 DNA: TGCGCCAGCAGCCAACTCTCGAGGACTAGCACAGATACGCAGTATTTT; CDR3 protein: CASSQLSRTSTDTQYF
D gene: TRBD1; V gene: TRBV28; J gene: TRBJ2-3; clone size: .; CDR3 DNA: TGTGCCAGCAGTCCATCACTCGGACAGGGGGGCACAGATACGCAGTATTTT; CDR3 protein: CASSPSLGQGGTDTQYF
D gene: .; V gene: TRBV19; J gene: TRBJ1-5; clone size: .; CDR3 DNA: TGTGCCAGCAGCCCCCTCGGTTTTGGGGATCAGCCCCAGCATTTT; CDR3 protein: CASSPLGFGDQPQHF
D gene: .; V gene: TRBV9; J gene: TRBJ2-3; clone size: .; CDR3 DNA: TGTGCCAGCAGCGTGCGGGCCACCCCAGATACGCAGTATTTT; CDR3 protein: CASSVRATPDTQYF
D gene: TRBD2; V gene: TRBV5-1; J gene: TRBJ2-1; clone size: .; CDR3 DNA: TGCGCCAGCAGCCCTACTACTAGCGGGGATGAGCAGTTCTTC; CDR3 protein: CASSPTTSGDEQFF
D gene: TRBD2; V gene: TRBV19; J gene: TRBJ2-7; clone size: .; CDR3 DNA: TGTGCCAGTAGTCTCTCCGGGACTAGCGGACGTTACGAGCAGTACTTC; CDR3 protein: CASSLSGTSGRYEQYF
D gene: TRBD1; V gene: TRBV2; J gene: TRBJ2-7; clone size: .; CDR3 DNA: TGTGCCAGCAACGGACAGGACCTTTACGAGCAGTACTTC; CDR3 protein: CASNGQDLYEQYF
D gene: .; V gene: TRBV6-1; J gene: TRBJ2-3; clone size: .; CDR3 DNA: TGTGCCAGCAGCCCTAGGATGCGCACAGATACGCAGTATTTT; CDR3 protein: CASSPRMRTDTQYF
D gene: .; V gene: TRBV5-4; J gene: TRBJ2-1; clone size: .; CDR3 DNA: TGTGCCAGCAGCCGCCGGGCAGGGGGGAACAATGAGCAGTTCTTC; CDR3 protein: CASSRRAGGNNEQFF
D gene: TRBD2; V gene: TRBV27; J gene: TRBJ2-3; clone size: .; CDR3 DNA: TGTGCCAGCAAGGCTAGCGGCCCCACAGATACGCAGTATTTT; CDR3 protein: CASKASGPTDTQYF
D gene: TRBD1; V gene: TRBV29-1; J gene: TRBJ1-2; clone size: .; CDR3 DNA: TGCAGCGTTGGTGACAGGGTTGATGGCTACACCTTC; CDR3 protein: CSVGDRVDGYTF
D gene: .; V gene: TRBV10-2; J gene: TRBJ2-7; clone size: .; CDR3 DNA: TGCGCCAGCATGCAGCGGCAGGTCGAGCAGTACTTC; CDR3 protein: CASMQRQVEQYF
D gene: TRBD1; V gene: TRBV5-1; J gene: TRBJ1-5; clone size: .; CDR3 DNA: TGCGCCAGCAGCTTACAGGGGGCAGAGGATCAGCCCCAGCATTTT; CDR3 protein: CASSLQGAEDQPQHF
D gene: .; V gene: TRBV6-1; J gene: TRBJ2-7; clone size: .; CDR3 DNA: TGTGCCAGCAGCCACCGGGACCGCGAGCAGTACTTC; CDR3 protein: CASSHRDREQYF
D gene: .; V gene: TRBV27; J gene: TRBJ1-1; clone size: many; CDR3 DNA: TGTGCCAGCAGTTTAGTGTACAACACTGAAGCTTTCTTT; CDR3 protein: CASSLVYNTEAFF
D gene: TRBD1; V gene: TRBV10-2; J gene: TRBJ2-3; clone size: .; CDR3 DNA: TGCGCCAGCAGTGAAGGGGGCGGCACAGATACGCAGTATTTT; CDR3 protein: CASSEGGGTDTQYF
D gene: TRBD2; V gene: TRBV10-3; J gene: TRBJ2-7; clone size: .; CDR3 DNA: TGTGCCATCAGTGAGTCCAGGGGACTAGCGGGAGGTTTTGAGCAGTACTTC; CDR3 protein: CAISESRGLAGGFEQYF
D gene: .; V gene: TRBV28; J gene: TRBJ1-5; clone size: few; CDR3 DNA: TGTGCCAGCAGCCCAATTTTGAGGAGATCTCAGCCCCAGCATTTT; CDR3 protein: CASSPILRRSQPQHF
D gene: .; V gene: TRBV6-1; J gene: TRBJ2-3; clone size: .; CDR3 DNA: TGTGCCACTAATGAGCCGAACACAGATACGCAGTATTTT; CDR3 protein: CATNEPNTDTQYF
D gene: TRBD1; V gene: TRBV19; J gene: TRBJ1-5; clone size: .; CDR3 DNA: TGTGCCAGTAGTTACGGGACAGCAAGCAATCAGCCCCAGCATTTT; CDR3 protein: CASSYGTASNQPQHF
D gene: TRBD2; V gene: TRBV15; J gene: TRBJ2-7; clone size: .; CDR3 DNA: TGTGCCACCAGCAGATCCAGCGGGGGCCGGGGAGGGTGGCCGGGCGAGCAGTACTTC; CDR3 protein: CATSRSSGGRGGWPGEQYF
D gene: TRBD2; V gene: TRBV27; J gene: TRBJ2-3; clone size: .; CDR3 DNA: TGTGCCAGCAGGCGCCAACTAGCGGGTAGCACAGATACGCAGTATTTT; CDR3 protein: CASRRQLAGSTDTQYF
D gene: TRBD1; V gene: TRBV2; J gene: TRBJ2-2; clone size: .; CDR3 DNA: TGTGCCAGCAGCGGACAGGGGGATAGCGGGGAGCTGTTTTTT; CDR3 protein: CASSGQGDSGELFF
D gene: .; V gene: TRBV11-2; J gene: TRBJ1-3; clone size: .; CDR3 DNA: TGTGCCAGCAGCTTACATACAGGGTCTGGAAACACCATATATTTT; CDR3 protein: CASSLHTGSGNTIYF
D gene: .; V gene: TRBV28; J gene: TRBJ1-2; clone size: .; CDR3 DNA: TGTGCCAGCAGAAAAGGGCTAGCTAACTATGGCTACACCTTC; CDR3 protein: CASRKGLANYGYTF
D gene: .; V gene: TRBV19; J gene: TRBJ1-5; clone size: .; CDR3 DNA: TGTGCCAGTACGGACAATTTGCAGCCCCAGCATTTT; CDR3 protein: CASTDNLQPQHF
D gene: TRBD1; V gene: TRBV13; J gene: TRBJ2-5; clone size: .; CDR3 DNA: TGTGCCAGCAGCCTCGGGACAGGGGGCCAAGAGACCCAGTACTTC; CDR3 protein: CASSLGTGGQETQYF
D gene: .; V gene: TRBV7-2; J gene: TRBJ2-7; clone size: .; CDR3 DNA: TGTGCCAGCAGCTCACAGGGCTACGAGCAGTACTTC; CDR3 protein: CASSSQGYEQYF
D gene: TRBD2; V gene: TRBV11-2; J gene: TRBJ2-7; clone size: .; CDR3 DNA: TGTGCCAGCAGCTTGGGACTAGCGGCCACCTACGAGCAGTACTTC; CDR3 protein: CASSLGLAATYEQYF
D gene: TRBD2; V gene: TRBV28; J gene: TRBJ2-6; clone size: .; CDR3 DNA: TGTGCCAGCACCCAAGGACTAGCGGGAGTCTTCTCTGGGGCCAACGTCCTGACTTTC; CDR3 protein: CASTQGLAGVFSGANVLTF
D gene: .; V gene: TRBV7-9; J gene: TRBJ2-3; clone size: .; CDR3 DNA: TGTGCCAGCAGCTACCGGACAGCAGATACGCAGTATTTT; CDR3 protein: CASSYRTADTQYF
D gene: TRBD1; V gene: TRBV29-1; J gene: TRBJ1-1; clone size: .; CDR3 DNA: TGCAGCGGAGACAGGGGTATGAACACTGAAGCTTTCTTT; CDR3 protein: CSGDRGMNTEAFF
D gene: TRBD1; V gene: TRBV4-3; J gene: TRBJ2-7; clone size: .; CDR3 DNA: TGCGCCAGCAGCTGGGACAGCTACGAGCAGTACTTC; CDR3 protein: CASSWDSYEQYF
D gene: .; V gene: TRBV9; J gene: TRBJ2-5; clone size: .; CDR3 DNA: TGTGCCAGCAGCGTAGCAACGGAACAAGAGACCCAGTACTTC; CDR3 protein: CASSVATEQETQYF
D gene: TRBD1; V gene: TRBV4-3; J gene: TRBJ1-3; clone size: few; CDR3 DNA: TGCGCCAGCAGCCAAGTCGACAGGGGGCTTCTTCACACCATATATTTT; CDR3 protein: CASSQVDRGLLHTIYF
D gene: .; V gene: TRBV10-3; J gene: TRBJ2-1; clone size: .; CDR3 DNA: TGTGCCATCAGTGAGAGGGTAACAACCTACAATGAGCAGTTCTTC; CDR3 protein: CAISERVTTYNEQFF
D gene: .; V gene: TRBV19; J gene: TRBJ2-2; clone size: few; CDR3 DNA: TGTGCCAGTAGTACCCGGAACAGGGCGGGGGAGCTGTTTTTT; CDR3 protein: CASSTRNRAGELFF
D gene: .; V gene: TRBV7-6; J gene: TRBJ2-7; clone size: .; CDR3 DNA: TGTGCCAGCAGCCCCGGGAGTTACGAGCAGTACTTC; CDR3 protein: CASSPGSYEQYF
D gene: .; V gene: TRBV6-1; J gene: TRBJ1-2; clone size: .; CDR3 DNA: TGTGCCAGCAGTGAAATTTCAGGGCCCTATGGCTACACCTTC; CDR3 protein: CASSEISGPYGYTF